Each of the 21 T cell receptor beta chains below was sequenced from the same sample in a study of early T cells in non-severe SARS-CoV-2 infection. In TCRdb, the 5' RACE reads were re-called with MiXCR into one record per CDR3 protein. Among some 66,000 distinct CDR3 sequences listed, 9.1% were seen once. Sequencing was done on a sample of whole blood. Source of these receptors: an adult who was a healthcare worker with PCR-confirmed SARS-CoV-2 infection or an uninfected control (not recorded which).

This clonotype was counted many times. The chain carries TRBV7-2 and TRBJ2-7, with a possible D match to TRBD2 (6 bases). In germline, CDR1 is SGHTA, CDR2 FQGNSA. This CDR3 spans 15 amino acids. Trimming left V 1 base short and J 2 bases short, with 12 bases between. The CDR3 coding sequence is TGTGCCAGCAGCTTAGTCTCAGGCGGGACCTACGAGCAGTACTTC. As protein: CASSLVSGGTYEQYF.

This clonotype was seen many times. The chain carries TRBV29-1 and TRBJ2-7; 7 bases are shared with TRBD1. The CDR3 covers 12 residues. With V trimmed by 1 base and J by 5 bases, 2 bases remained unmatched. The germline V gene has CDR1 SQVTM and CDR2 ANQGSEA. In DNA form, the CDR3 reads TGCAGCGTTGAAGGACAGGGCCACGAGCAGTACTTC. Its translation: CSVEGQGHEQYF.

This chain links TRBV6-2 or TRBV6-3 with TRBJ1-4, with D unclear. V was clipped by 2 bases and J by 6 bases, with 10 bases between them. Germline V gives CDR1 MNHEY, CDR2 SVGEGT. The CDR3 has 14 residues. The CDR3 here is CASSYGGLDEKLFF. CDR3 nucleotides: TGTGCCAGCAGTTACGGCGGATTAGATGAAAAACTGTTTTTT.

This clonotype turned up a few times. The junction and the germline gene differ at one end; a read error may be behind it. The chain is built from TRBV30 and TRBJ1-3; the D is unclear. Germline CDR1 is GTSNPN and CDR2 is SVGIG (reference sequence). CDR3 length equals 14 residues. CDR3 sequence: CAWSWRISENTIYF. CDR3 nucleotide sequence: TGTGCCTGGAGTTGGAGGATCTCTGAAAACACCATATATTTT.

This clonotype was seen repeatedly, ten times or more. The V call is TRBV10-3, the J call TRBJ2-1, with D possibly TRBD2 on 6 matching bases. Trimming shortened V by 6 bases and J by 5 bases, and 14 bases separated the two germline ends. Germline V gives CDR1 ENHRY, CDR2 SYGVKD. The CDR3 is 14 residues long. CDR3 nucleotides: TGTGCCATCAGAGGGACTCAAGGAAACAATGAGCAGTTCTTC. It is translated as CAIRGTQGNNEQFF.

The table lists this clonotype with a few counts. The rearrangement uses TRBV7-2 and TRBJ2-1, with D perhaps given as TRBD1 or TRBD2 (5 bases each). CDR1 and CDR2 (germline): SGHTA, FQGNSA. The CDR3 totals 17 residues. Trimming stripped 6 bases from V and 0 bases from J, with 18 bases between. The CDR3 nucleotides read TGTGCCAGCAGTTCAAGCCCGGGACGACGCTCCTACAATGAGCAGTTCTTC. It specifies CASSSSPGRRSYNEQFF.

This chain connects TRBV6-2 or TRBV6-3 to TRBJ2-1; 10 bases are shared with TRBD2. J gave up 4 bases and V 6 bases, and 6 bases lay outside the gene matches. The CDR3 extends over 15 amino acids. CDR1 and CDR2 (germline): MNHEY, SVGEGT. The CDR3 reads CASRPKREGYNEQFF. CDR3 sequence (DNA): TGTGCCAGCAGACCCAAGCGGGAGGGATACAATGAGCAGTTCTTC.

This clonotype was counted many times. CDR3 coding DNA: TGTGCCAGCAGCTTAACAGGGAGCGCGGTCACTGAAGCTTTCTTT. The encoded protein is CASSLTGSAVTEAFF. This chain links TRBV7-3 with TRBJ1-1; D unclear. The CDR3 covers 15 residues. V was pared by 0 bases and J by 4 bases, with 12 bases between. The germline gives CDR1 SGHTA, CDR2 FQGTGA.

CDR3: CASSELYAGLAMSSYNEQFF. CDR3 sequence (DNA): TGTGCCAGCAGTGAACTTTATGCGGGACTAGCAATGAGCTCCTACAATGAGCAGTTCTTC. V is TRBV6-1 and J is TRBJ2-1; 9 bases map to TRBD2. CDR3 length equals 20 residues. The V segment lost 2 bases and the J segment 0 bases; nucleotides outside the gene matches: 14. In germline, CDR1 is MNHNS, CDR2 SASEGT.

The sample holds a few counts of this clonotype. The gene calls are TRBV7-9 and TRBJ1-1; D might be TRBD1 (5 bases). V lost 5 bases and J lost 6, with 13 bases in between. Germline lookup yields CDR1 SEHNR and CDR2 FQNEAQ (reference sequence). The CDR3 length is 13 residues. The CDR3 here is CASSHGGMAEAFF. The CDR3 region has the DNA TGTGCCAGCAGCCACGGGGGGATGGCTGAAGCTTTCTTT.

V gene TRBV7-8 combines with J gene TRBJ1-1; D is undetermined. The germline gives CDR1 SGHVS, CDR2 FQNEAQ. The V and J ends lost 0 bases and 1 base respectively, with 3 bases between them. The CDR3 totals 13 residues. CDR3 coding DNA: TGTGCCAGCAGCTTAGCACAGAACACTGAAGCTTTCTTT. It specifies CASSLAQNTEAFF.

CDR3 amino acids: CASSTSGPYQETQYF. The DNA of the CDR3 is TGTGCCAGCAGTACAAGCGGGCCGTACCAAGAGACCCAGTACTTC. The chain recombines TRBV2 with TRBJ2-5, with D possibly being TRBD2 (6 bases). The CDR3 covers 15 residues. The germline V and J ends were trimmed by 5 bases and 0 bases, with 13 bases remaining between them. Germline V gene sequence: CDR1 SNHLY, CDR2 FYNNEI.

The table lists this clonotype with a few counts. V gene TRBV5-1 combines with J gene TRBJ1-2; D uncertain. V lost 0 bases and J 4 bases, leaving 10 bases between the germline ends. Looked up from germline, CDR1 is SGHRS and CDR2 is YFSETQ. The CDR3 runs 14 residues. Here the CDR3 reads CASSLDFQPYGYTF. CDR3 coding DNA: TGCGCCAGCAGCTTGGATTTCCAGCCCTATGGCTACACCTTC.

The chain couples TRBV28 to TRBJ2-7; D remains ambiguous. V was trimmed by 2 bases and J by 3 bases, leaving 8 bases between them. This CDR3 comprises 13 residues. In germline, CDR1 is MDHEN, CDR2 SYDVKM. The CDR3 sequence is CASSLGLRYEQYF. DNA of the CDR3: TGTGCCAGCAGTTTAGGTCTTCGCTACGAGCAGTACTTC.

This clonotype has ten or more counts. The chain employs TRBV12-3 or TRBV12-4 and TRBJ1-1; 10 nucleotides line up with TRBD1. This CDR3 has 13 residues. Losses at the gene ends were 5 bases for V and 4 bases for J; bases not matched to a gene: 1. DNA of the CDR3: TGTGCCAGCAGTCGACAGGGGGCCACTGAAGCTTTCTTT. Amino acid sequence: CASSRQGATEAFF.

The V and J genes are TRBV28 and TRBJ2-5; D gene uncertain. Germline V gives CDR1 MDHEN, CDR2 SYDVKM. Trimming pared 5 bases from V and 7 bases from J, leaving 17 bases between. CDR3 size: 14 residues. The CDR3 region has the DNA TGTGCCAGCAGTCCCCGGTTTGCTTTTGGGACCCAGTACTTC. Protein sequence: CASSPRFAFGTQYF.

This clonotype was seen only a few times. The genes are TRBV5-1 and TRBJ2-1; unclear D gene. Germline values: CDR1 SGHRS, CDR2 YFSETQ. CDR3 length: 11 amino acids. Trimming removed 8 bases from V and 5 bases from J, with 8 bases in between. DNA for the CDR3: TGCGCCAGTTCCCTGAACAATGAGCAGTTCTTC. Translating gives CASSLNNEQFF.

This clonotype was counted many times. V and J are TRBV4-2 and TRBJ2-5, with TRBD1 matching 9 bases. The CDR3 extends over 17 amino acids. Germline CDR1 and CDR2: LGHNA and YNFKEQ. With V trimmed by 2 bases and J by 2 bases, 9 bases remained unmatched. Here the CDR3 reads CASSQLFGTGSQETQYF. The CDR3 DNA reads TGTGCCAGCAGCCAATTATTCGGGACAGGGTCTCAAGAGACCCAGTACTTC.

A few counts support this clonotype. The rearrangement links TRBV25-1 to TRBJ1-4, with a weak D call TRBD1 (6 bases). Trimming removed 8 bases at V and 3 bases at J, with 13 bases between. This CDR3 has 14 amino acids. In germline, CDR1 is MGHDK, CDR2 SYGVNS. CDR3 sequence reads: CASGNPGANEKLFF. The CDR3 nucleotides read TGTGCCAGCGGCAACCCAGGGGCTAATGAAAAACTGTTTTTT.

Ten or more counts support this clonotype. This rearrangement joins TRBV5-1 to TRBJ2-1; 8 bases match TRBD2. Germline trimming cut 0 bases from V and 5 bases from J; bases unmatched to any gene: 4. Germline V gives CDR1 SGHRS, CDR2 YFSETQ. There are 15 residues in the CDR3. This CDR3 reads CASSLEVAGHNEQFF. The CDR3 DNA reads as TGCGCCAGCAGCTTGGAGGTAGCGGGGCACAATGAGCAGTTCTTC.

This clonotype was detected a few times. CDR3 coding DNA: TGCAGCGTACTAGCCCTATCTGGACGCGCTCAAGCAGAGACCCAGTACTTC. It codes for CSVLALSGRAQAETQYF. V and J are TRBV29-1 and TRBJ2-5; a possible D gene is TRBD2 (6 bases). Germline CDR1 is SQVTM and CDR2 is ANQGSEA. V was cut by 6 bases and J by 4 bases, with 27 bases left in between. The CDR3 has 17 amino acids.